The rows below give T cell receptor beta chains drawn from one sample of a study of T cell responses to AZD1222 COVID-19 vaccine. Only in-frame clones appear in the TCRdb table, and some are missing; sequencing was by immunoSEQ multiplex PCR. Among approximately 170,000 clones listed, 94% were seen once. The sample in question was peripheral blood, obtained 28 days after the second AZD1222 dose. These receptors all come from an adult who received the AZD1222 COVID-19 vaccine. CDR3s include the opening cysteine and the closing phenylalanine or tryptophan. The D gene is left open where the match is weak. Clone size, where shown, is once, few, many, or a class for clones that have expanded.

abundance	v_gene	j_gene	d_gene	CDR3aa	CDR3nt
.	TRBV27	TRBJ2-2	.	CASSFGDGPAPRELFF	TGTGCCAGCAGTTTCGGGGACGGGCCAGCACCCCGGGAGCTGTTTTTT
.	TRBV28	TRBJ1-5	TRBD1	CASSYDRVNQPQHF	TGTGCCAGCAGCTACGACAGGGTTAATCAGCCCCAGCATTTT
.	TRBV7-2	TRBJ1-1	TRBD1	CASSRIQGTNTEAFF	TGTGCCAGCAGCCGGATACAGGGGACGAACACTGAAGCTTTCTTT
.	TRBV24-1	TRBJ1-1	.	CATSDLRKAFF	TGTGCCACCAGTGATTTGAGGAAAGCTTTCTTT
.	TRBV30	TRBJ1-5	.	CAWNRGPGPQHF	TGTGCCTGGAACCGAGGACCGGGGCCCCAGCATTTT
.	TRBV19	TRBJ1-2	TRBD1	CASSLRGQGTSNGYTF	TGTGCCAGTAGTCTCCGGGGACAGGGGACGTCGAATGGCTACACCTTC
few	TRBV12-3/TRBV12-4	TRBJ1-1	.	CASSLRGGEAFF	TGTGCCAGCAGTCTCCGAGGAGGTGAAGCTTTCTTT
.	TRBV30	TRBJ2-5	.	CAWSAAQETQYF	TGTGCCTGGAGTGCCGCCCAAGAGACCCAGTACTTC
.	TRBV7-9	TRBJ1-5	.	CASSLGGGGNQPQHF	TGTGCCAGCAGCTTAGGGGGCGGCGGCAATCAGCCCCAGCATTTT
.	TRBV7-9	TRBJ2-1	.	CASSLGTSGPYNEQFF	TGTGCCAGCAGCTTAGGCACGAGCGGGCCCTACAATGAGCAGTTCTTC
.	TRBV5-1	TRBJ2-2	TRBD1	CASSSGTGGYGELFF	TGCGCCAGCAGCTCCGGGACAGGGGGTTACGGGGAGCTGTTTTTT
.	TRBV10-2	TRBJ1-2	.	CASSESWSGTNYGYTF	TGCGCCAGCAGTGAGTCCTGGTCAGGGACTAACTATGGCTACACCTTC
.	TRBV24-1	TRBJ1-1	.	CATEGRANTEAFF	TGTGCCACCGAAGGACGTGCGAACACTGAAGCTTTCTTT
.	TRBV24-1	TRBJ2-1	.	CATSDYTASSYNEQFF	TGTGCCACCAGTGATTATACCGCGAGCTCCTACAATGAGCAGTTCTTC
.	TRBV2	TRBJ1-5	.	CASVGSGRDQPQHF	TGTGCCAGTGTGGGTTCCGGCAGGGATCAGCCCCAGCATTTT
.	TRBV19	TRBJ1-5	.	CASSMIPGSNQPQHF	TGTGCCAGTAGTATGATCCCCGGGAGCAATCAGCCCCAGCATTTT
.	TRBV9	TRBJ2-2	.	CASSPHGRANTGELFF	TGTGCCAGCAGCCCCCATGGCAGGGCGAACACCGGGGAGCTGTTTTTT
.	TRBV5-1	TRBJ2-1	.	CASSLEDEQFF	TGCGCCAGCAGCTTGGAGGATGAGCAGTTCTTC
.	TRBV30	TRBJ2-7	.	CAWSRGVPEQYF	TGTGCCTGGAGCAGGGGGGTACCCGAGCAGTACTTC
once	TRBV6-5	TRBJ1-3	.	CASKRGDSSGNTIYF	TGTGCCTCTAAAAGGGGAGATAGCTCTGGAAACACCATATATTTT
.	TRBV6-5	TRBJ2-1	.	CASSDNLLGNEQFF	TGTGCCAGCAGCGACAACTTACTAGGCAATGAGCAGTTCTTC
.	TRBV7-2	TRBJ2-5	.	CASSFYGVRETQYF	TGTGCCAGCAGCTTCTACGGGGTTCGGGAGACCCAGTACTTC
.	TRBV4-3	TRBJ2-1	TRBD2	CASSQEGYSGRGGDEQFF	TGCGCCAGCAGCCAAGAGGGGTATAGCGGGAGGGGTGGGGATGAGCAGTTCTTC
few	TRBV9	TRBJ1-1	TRBD1	CASSLKTGHTEAFF	TGTGCCAGCAGCCTAAAGACAGGGCACACTGAAGCTTTCTTT
once	TRBV6-4	TRBJ2-3	.	CASSDSGGVPDTQYF	TGTGCCAGCAGTGACTCCGGGGGAGTCCCAGATACGCAGTATTTT
few	TRBV2	TRBJ1-2	TRBD1	CASSVPEDRAPLSYGYTF	TGTGCCAGCAGTGTCCCCGAGGACAGGGCCCCCCTTAGCTATGGCTACACCTTC
.	TRBV7-8	TRBJ1-5	.	CASSPRQINQPQHF	TGTGCCAGCAGCCCCCGACAGATCAATCAGCCCCAGCATTTT
once	TRBV28	TRBJ1-1	TRBD1	CASAQQGAEAFF	TGTGCCAGCGCCCAACAGGGGGCTGAAGCTTTCTTT
.	TRBV7-8	TRBJ1-3	.	CASSLSGNTIYF	TGTGCCAGCAGCTTATCTGGAAACACCATATATTTT
.	TRBV19	TRBJ1-6	TRBD1	CASSGTGGASPLHF	TGTGCCAGTTCTGGGACAGGGGGCGCATCACCCCTCCACTTT
once	TRBV29-1	TRBJ1-3	.	CSVGSGPGNTIYF	TGCAGCGTGGGGTCCGGGCCCGGAAACACCATATATTTT
.	TRBV19	TRBJ2-2	.	CASSIWGGGATGELFF	TGTGCCAGTAGTATATGGGGAGGGGGCGCCACCGGGGAGCTGTTTTTT
.	TRBV11-3	TRBJ2-7	TRBD2	CASSLTSGSGEQYF	TGTGCCAGCAGCTTGACTAGCGGGAGTGGGGAGCAGTACTTC
.	TRBV30	TRBJ2-2	.	CAWGQQNTGELFF	TGTGCCTGGGGCCAACAGAACACCGGGGAGCTGTTTTTT
.	TRBV5-1	TRBJ1-1	.	CASSLDAGNTEAFF	TGCGCCAGCAGCTTGGATGCAGGGAACACTGAAGCTTTCTTT
once	TRBV30	TRBJ1-1	TRBD1	CAWSRTGTYTEAFF	TGTGCCTGGAGCCGGACAGGGACTTACACTGAAGCTTTCTTT
.	TRBV5-8	TRBJ1-5	.	CASSPGGRGNQPQHF	TGTGCCAGCAGCCCCGGGGGCAGGGGAAATCAGCCCCAGCATTTT
.	TRBV9	TRBJ1-4	TRBD1	CASSSRTGGDEKLFF	TGTGCCAGCAGCTCTCGGACAGGGGGTGATGAAAAACTGTTTTTT
.	TRBV6-2/TRBV6-3	TRBJ1-4	.	CASSYFGGGGSAEKLFF	TGTGCCAGCAGTTACTTCGGGGGAGGGGGATCCGCTGAAAAACTGTTTTTT
.	TRBV27	TRBJ2-6	TRBD1	CASSSNRGQPSVGANVLTF	TGTGCCAGCAGTTCAAACAGGGGGCAGCCCTCTGTAGGGGCCAACGTCCTGACTTTC
once	TRBV30	TRBJ2-7	TRBD1	CAWRNLVQGAYEQYF	TGTGCCTGGAGAAATTTGGTTCAGGGGGCCTACGAGCAGTACTTC
.	TRBV15	TRBJ1-6	.	CATSREGDGHSPLHF	TGTGCCACCAGCAGAGAGGGGGACGGCCATTCACCCCTCCACTTT
.	TRBV28	TRBJ2-3	.	CASSLAGVSDTQYF	TGTGCCAGCAGTTTAGCGGGCGTGTCAGATACGCAGTATTTT
.	TRBV28	TRBJ1-2	.	CASQTRGDAANYGYTF	TGTGCCAGCCAAACCCGGGGGGACGCGGCTAACTATGGCTACACCTTC
.	TRBV10-2	TRBJ2-3	.	CASEVDGGDTQYF	TGCGCCAGCGAGGTCGACGGGGGAGATACGCAGTATTTT
.	TRBV7-9	TRBJ1-2	.	CASSLQEGRGHF	TGTGCCAGCAGCTTACAGGAAGGCCGGGGGCACTTC
.	TRBV18	TRBJ2-7	.	CASSPPSGYEQYF	TGTGCCAGCTCACCACCGTCAGGTTACGAGCAGTACTTC
.	TRBV5-6	TRBJ1-6	.	CASSWDWENSPLHF	TGTGCCAGCAGCTGGGACTGGGAGAATTCACCCCTCCACTTT
.	TRBV13	TRBJ1-5	.	CASSLGAGGAQPQHF	TGTGCCAGCAGCTTAGGTGCCGGCGGGGCTCAGCCCCAGCATTTT
.	TRBV6-5	TRBJ1-1	.	CASRGGYVGDTEAFF	TGTGCCAGCAGGGGTGGTTACGTTGGGGACACTGAAGCTTTCTTT
.	TRBV18	TRBJ1-4	.	CASSPGINEKLFF	TGTGCCAGCTCACCGGGGATTAATGAAAAACTGTTTTTT
.	TRBV14	TRBJ2-7	.	CASSQDLRGEQYF	TGTGCCAGCAGCCAAGATCTGCGGGGCGAGCAGTACTTC
.	TRBV7-8	TRBJ2-5	.	CASSLGPGETQYF	TGTGCCAGCAGCTTAGGTCCAGGAGAGACCCAGTACTTC
.	TRBV2	TRBJ2-2	.	CASSPSRGTGELFF	TGTGCCAGCAGTCCTTCCCGGGGGACCGGGGAGCTGTTTTTT
.	TRBV3-1/TRBV3-2	TRBJ2-3	.	CASSQGHSPDTQYF	TGTGCCAGCAGCCAAGGGCACAGTCCTGATACGCAGTATTTT
.	TRBV19	TRBJ1-2	TRBD1	CASSPRNRGNGYTF	TGTGCCAGTAGTCCTCGCAACAGGGGAAATGGCTACACCTTC